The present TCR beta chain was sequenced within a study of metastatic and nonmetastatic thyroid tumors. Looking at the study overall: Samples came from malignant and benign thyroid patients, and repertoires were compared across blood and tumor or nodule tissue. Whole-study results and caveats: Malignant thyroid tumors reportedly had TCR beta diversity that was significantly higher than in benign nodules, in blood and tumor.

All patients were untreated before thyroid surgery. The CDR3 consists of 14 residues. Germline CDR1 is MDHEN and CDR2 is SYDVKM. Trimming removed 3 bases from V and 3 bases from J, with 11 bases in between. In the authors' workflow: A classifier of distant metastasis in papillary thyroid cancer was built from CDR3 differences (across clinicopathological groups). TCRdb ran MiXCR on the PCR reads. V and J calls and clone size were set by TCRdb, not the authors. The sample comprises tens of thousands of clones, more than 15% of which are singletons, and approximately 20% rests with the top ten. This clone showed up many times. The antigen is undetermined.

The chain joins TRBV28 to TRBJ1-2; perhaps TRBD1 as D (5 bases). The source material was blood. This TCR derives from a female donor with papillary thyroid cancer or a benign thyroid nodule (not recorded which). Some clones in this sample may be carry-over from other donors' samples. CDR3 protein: CASSFGAGHYGYTF. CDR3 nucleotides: TGTGCCAGCAGTTTCGGTGCAGGGCACTATGGCTACACCTTC.